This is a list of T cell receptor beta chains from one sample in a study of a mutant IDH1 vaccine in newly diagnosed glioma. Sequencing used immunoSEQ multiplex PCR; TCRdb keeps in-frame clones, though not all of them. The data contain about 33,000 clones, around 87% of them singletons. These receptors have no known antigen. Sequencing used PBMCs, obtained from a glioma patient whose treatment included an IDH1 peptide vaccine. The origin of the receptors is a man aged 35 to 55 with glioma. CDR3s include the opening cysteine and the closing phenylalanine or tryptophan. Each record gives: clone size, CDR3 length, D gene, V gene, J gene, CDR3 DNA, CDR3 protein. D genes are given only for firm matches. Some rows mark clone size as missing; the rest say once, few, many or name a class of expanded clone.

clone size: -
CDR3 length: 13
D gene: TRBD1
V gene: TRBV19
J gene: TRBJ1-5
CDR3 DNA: TGTGCCAGTGACAGGGGAAGCAATCAGCCCCAGCATTTT
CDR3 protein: CASDRGSNQPQHF

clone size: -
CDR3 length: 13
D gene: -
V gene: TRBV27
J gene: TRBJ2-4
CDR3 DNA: TGTGCCAGCAGCCTAGGACTGAAAAACATTCAGTACTTC
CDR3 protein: CASSLGLKNIQYF

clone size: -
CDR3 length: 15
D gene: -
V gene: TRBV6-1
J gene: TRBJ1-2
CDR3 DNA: TGTGCCAGCAGCTCGGGGTATTACTCTAACTATGGCTACACCTTC
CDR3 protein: CASSSGYYSNYGYTF

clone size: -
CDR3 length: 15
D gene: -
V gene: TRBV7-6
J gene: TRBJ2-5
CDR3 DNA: TGTGCCAGCAGCTTAATCCCCGGCCGACAAGAGACCCAGTACTTC
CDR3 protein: CASSLIPGRQETQYF

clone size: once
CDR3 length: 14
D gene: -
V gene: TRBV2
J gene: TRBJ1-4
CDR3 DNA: TGTGCCAGCAGTGAAGTCCTCGTCGGGGAAAAACTGTTTTTT
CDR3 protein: CASSEVLVGEKLFF

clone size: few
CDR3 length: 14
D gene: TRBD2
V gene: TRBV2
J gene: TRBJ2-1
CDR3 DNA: TGTGCCAGCAGAGTGGGACTAGTTGTCAATGAGCAGTTCTTC
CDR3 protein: CASRVGLVVNEQFF

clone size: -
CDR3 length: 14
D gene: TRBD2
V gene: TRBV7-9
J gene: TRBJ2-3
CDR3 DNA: TGTGCCAGCAGCCTACTAGCGGGTCACGATACGCAGTATTTT
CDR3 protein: CASSLLAGHDTQYF

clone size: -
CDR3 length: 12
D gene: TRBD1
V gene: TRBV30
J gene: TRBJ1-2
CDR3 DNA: TGTGCCTCTAACACAGGGGGGTATGGCTACACCTTC
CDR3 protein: CASNTGGYGYTF

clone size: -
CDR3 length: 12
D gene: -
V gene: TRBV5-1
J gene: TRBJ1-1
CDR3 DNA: TGCGCCAGCAGCTTTGGAGACACTGAAGCTTTCTTT
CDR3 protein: CASSFGDTEAFF

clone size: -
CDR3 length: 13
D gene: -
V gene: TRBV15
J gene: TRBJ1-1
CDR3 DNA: TGTGCCACCAGCAGAGTTGGGTCCTCTGAAGCTTTCTTT
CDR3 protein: CATSRVGSSEAFF

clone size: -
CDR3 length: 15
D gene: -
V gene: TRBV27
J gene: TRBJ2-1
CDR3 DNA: TGTGCCAGCAGTTTAATGACAGGAATATACAATGAGCAGTTCTTC
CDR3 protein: CASSLMTGIYNEQFF

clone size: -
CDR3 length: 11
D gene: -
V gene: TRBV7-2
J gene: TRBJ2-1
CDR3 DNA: TGTGCCAGCAGCCGCTACAATGAGCAGTTCTTC
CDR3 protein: CASSRYNEQFF

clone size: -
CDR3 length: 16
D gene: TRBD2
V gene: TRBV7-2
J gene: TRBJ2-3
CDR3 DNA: TGTGCCAGCAGCTTACAGTCTAGCGGGAGTACAGATACGCAGTATTTT
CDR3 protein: CASSLQSSGSTDTQYF